This entry lists 16 T cell receptor beta chains sequenced from one sample in a study of shared clonotypes between healthy human individuals. Produced via immunoSEQ multiplex PCR; TCRdb's table is partial and in-frame only. The sample lists approximately 340,000 clones; about 74% were seen once. Sequenced input: memory CD4+ T cells sorted from blood. Subset meaning: CD45RA-negative fraction. Receptors originate from a man aged 25 to 45 in good health.

The V gene is TRBV10-3, the J gene TRBJ1-5; no clear D gene. The V gene's germline CDR1 is ENHRY and CDR2 SYGVKD. The CDR3 has 14 residues. The germline V and J ends were trimmed by 2 bases and 3 bases, with 8 bases remaining between them. The CDR3 DNA reads as TGTGCCATCAGTGAGCCCGGGATCAATCAGCCCCAGCATTTT. Translation gives CAISEPGINQPQHF.

In its sample, this clone was seen a few times. The V and J genes are TRBV21-1 and TRBJ2-3; the D segment call TRBD2 is taken from the table without a DNA check. TRBV21-1 is listed as a pseudogene. This CDR3 spans 17 amino acids. The chain's CDR3 is CASSQTLAGGCTDTQYF. CDR3 nucleotide sequence: TGTGCCAGCAGCCAGACCCTAGCGGGAGGATGCACAGATACGCAGTATTTT.

This clone was counted a single time. A single base is all that separates this from a far larger clone, so a read error is likely. The chain carries TRBV5-1 and TRBJ2-6; D gene ambiguous. CDR1 SGHRS and CDR2 YFSETQ come from the germline V gene. V lost 5 bases and J lost 0, with 6 bases in between. CDR3 length: 14 residues. CDR3 sequence (DNA): TGCGCCAGCAGTCCCGGCTCTGGGGCCAACGTCCTGACTTTC. Amino acids: CASSPGSGANVLTF. Full variable domain (outside the CDR3, taken from reference TRBV5-1 and TRBJ2-6): KAGVTQTPRYLIKTRGQQVTLSCSPISGHRSVSWYQQTPGQGLQFLFEYFSETQRNKGNFPGRFSGRQFSNSRSEMNVSTLELGDSALYLCASSPGSGANVLTFGAGSRLTVL.

With respect to this clone: This may come from a read error, since a much larger clone is one base off. This chain joins TRBV4-2 and TRBJ2-5; D possibly uses TRBD1 or TRBD2 (5 bases each). The CDR3 runs 12 residues. Germline values: CDR1 LGHNA, CDR2 YNFKEQ. Trimming shortened V by 1 base and J by 5 bases, and 5 bases separated the two germline ends. CDR3 residues: CASSQGGETQYF. The DNA for the CDR3 is TGTGCCAGCAGCCAAGGGGGGGAGACCCAGTACTTC.

This chain links TRBV28 with TRBJ1-1, with D possibly TRBD1 on 5 matching bases. The germline V and J ends were trimmed by 4 bases and 1 base, with 7 bases remaining between them. Germline V CDR1 and CDR2: MDHEN, SYDVKM. This CDR3 has 13 amino acids. CDR3 bases: TGTGCCAGCAGTTGGCAGGGGAACACTGAAGCTTTCTTT. It translates to CASSWQGNTEAFF. Drawing the rest from reference TRBV28 and TRBJ1-1, the complete variable domain is DVKVTQSSRYLVKRTGEKVFLECVQDMDHENMFWYRQDPGLGLRLIYFSYDVKMKEKGDIPEGYSVSREKKERFSLILESASTNQTSMYLCASSWQGNTEAFFGQGTRLTVV.

The chain recombines TRBV29-1 with TRBJ2-7; 11 nucleotides line up with TRBD1. Germline V gene sequence: CDR1 SQVTM, CDR2 ANQGSEA. This CDR3 is 11 amino acids long. After removal of 7 bases from V and 7 bases from J, the junction contained 3 bases not matched to a gene. CDR3 in amino acids: CSGGQGEEQYF. The CDR3 DNA is TGCAGCGGGGGACAGGGGGAGGAGCAGTACTTC.

The chain uses TRBV6-1 and TRBJ2-4; TRBD1 aligns across 11 bases. With V trimmed by 2 bases and J by 8 bases, 5 bases remained unmatched. Germline lookup yields CDR1 MNHNS and CDR2 SASEGT. CDR3 size: 15 residues. In nucleotides, the CDR3 is TGTGCCAGCAGTGAAAGGACAGGGGGCGCGGACATTCAGTACTTC. As protein: CASSERTGGADIQYF.

The chain is built from TRBV10-1 and TRBJ2-3, with TRBD2 as a possible D gene (6 bases). Germline V lookup: CDR1 WNHNN, CDR2 SYGVQD (reference sequence). This CDR3 is 14 amino acids long. V lost 8 bases and J lost 2, with 14 bases in between. CDR3 sequence reads: CASQPTRDTDTQYF. The CDR3 DNA sequence: TGCGCCAGCCAACCGACTAGAGACACAGATACGCAGTATTTT.

J is TRBJ2-7 and V is TRBV7-2, with D tentatively TRBD1 (8 bases). The V gene's germline CDR1 is SGHTA and CDR2 FQGNSA. This CDR3 is 13 amino acids long. V gave up 5 bases and J gave up 6 bases, with 14 bases separating them. Here the CDR3 DNA reads TGTGCCAGCAGCCGGACAGGGAGGGGCGAGCAGTACTTC. Protein product: CASSRTGRGEQYF.

This sequence joins TRBV7-9 and TRBJ2-1; 7 bases match TRBD1. Germline-derived CDR1 and CDR2 are SEHNR and FQNEAQ (reference sequence). V lost 5 bases, J lost 8 bases, and 3 bases stayed unmatched. This CDR3 contains 12 residues. The CDR3: CASSAGGHEQFF. The CDR3 nucleotides read TGTGCCAGCAGCGCAGGGGGACATGAGCAGTTCTTC.

The rearrangement links TRBV27 to TRBJ2-4; D is tentatively TRBD1 or TRBD2 (5 bases each). CDR1 and CDR2 (germline): MNHEY, SMNVEV (reference sequence). The CDR3 runs to 14 residues. V lost 3 bases and J lost 1, with 7 bases in between. The CDR3 region has the DNA TGTGCCAGCAGTTTCTGGGGGGCCAAAAACATTCAGTACTTC. Translated: CASSFWGAKNIQYF.

V is TRBV7-9 and J is TRBJ1-2; D uncertain. V was shortened by 5 bases and J by 5 bases, with 9 bases between the two germline ends. The CDR3 loop spans 12 amino acids. Germline lookup yields CDR1 SEHNR and CDR2 FQNEAQ (reference sequence). The CDR3 coding sequence is TGTGCCAGCAGCCCATGGGGTTATGGCTACACCTTC. Amino acid sequence: CASSPWGYGYTF.

V gene TRBV2 combines with J gene TRBJ2-3; no reliable D call. Trimming shortened V by 6 bases and J by 0 bases, and 7 bases separated the two germline ends. The CDR3 extends over 13 amino acids. Germline CDR1 SNHLY, CDR2 FYNNEI. CDR3 nucleotides: TGTGCCAGCAGGAGGCATAGCACAGATACGCAGTATTTT. It translates to CASRRHSTDTQYF.

This sequence joins TRBV6-6 and TRBJ1-1; 8 nucleotides match TRBD1. The CDR3 loop spans 15 amino acids. The V and J ends lost 2 bases and 6 bases, in that order; junction bases with no gene match: 8. Germline V gene lookup returns CDR1 MNHNY and CDR2 SVGAGI (reference sequence). CDR3 loop: CASSYPTGVMPEAFF. The CDR3, as DNA: TGTGCCAGCAGTTACCCGACAGGGGTTATGCCTGAAGCTTTCTTT.

The CDR3 protein is CASNPTENYGYTF. The CDR3 DNA reads TGTGCCAGTAACCCGACAGAAAACTATGGCTACACCTTC. The rearrangement joins TRBV19 to TRBJ1-2, with D possibly matching TRBD1 (5 bases). The ends were cut back, 7 bases at V and 2 bases at J, with 11 bases in the middle. Germline V CDR1 and CDR2: LNHDA, SQIVND (reference sequence). The CDR3 spans 13 residues.

The rearrangement joins TRBV18 to TRBJ2-1; TRBD2 matches at 11 bases. CDR1 and CDR2 from the germline V gene are KGHSH and LQKENI. J was trimmed by 5 bases and V by 3 bases; bases with no gene match: 3. The CDR3 runs to 15 residues. The CDR3 region is CASSPRLAGHNEQFF. The CDR3 coding sequence is TGTGCCAGCTCACCGAGACTAGCGGGACACAATGAGCAGTTCTTC.